This T cell receptor (beta chain) was captured by sequencing in a study of cytomegalovirus exposure and HLA in healthy donors. The CDR3 loop spans 15 amino acids. The V gene lost 4 bases and the J gene lost 2 bases, with 9 bases spanning the gap. CDR1 and CDR2 (germline): MNHNS, SASEGT. Concerning this clone: No antigen is known for it.

Whole-study findings and limits: In a later analysis, at a false discovery rate of 0.05, about 16,000 TCR beta sequences matched HLA alleles. Some TCR beta chains (roughly 160 of them) were listed as cytomegalovirus-associated. Productive status was seen about 90% or about 30% of the time for most TCR beta V segments in an earlier analysis. The authors considered a cluster of highly shared sequence variants likely to be a sequencing artifact.

In the PCR, 60 Vbeta and 13 Jbeta primers were used. This table comes from immunoSEQ multiplex PCR, and its TCRdb copy is limited to in-frame clones, with some not included. The sample consists of around 180,000 clones, roughly 82% of them appearing once. The chain employs TRBV6-1 and TRBJ2-6, with D possibly being TRBD1 (5 bases). This receptor was identified in a girl aged 2 to 10 in good health and CMV-seropositive. The sample was PBMCs. The CDR3 sequence is CASSAQGTGANVLTF. The CDR3 region has the DNA TGTGCCAGCAGTGCTCAGGGTACTGGGGCCAACGTCCTGACTTTC.